This TCR beta chain was documented in a study of CD8+ T cells in alopecia areata. Treatment defined: oral pan-JAK inhibitor, 5-10 mg twice daily. cDNA prepared by RNA extraction and subsequent reverse transcription served as the template for sequencing. Here immunoSEQ multiplex PCR was the method, and the copy in TCRdb shows in-frame clones only, minus some. Of roughly 200,000 clones in the sample, 35% to 40% were seen once. This sequence was found in a human donor with alopecia areata. The material was CD4+ T cells sorted from blood, obtained at approximately week 30, from a patient treated with tofacitinib.

CDR3 coding DNA: TGTGCCAGCAGACCCGGACAGGGGGGGGAGACCCAGTACTTC. Its protein product is CASRPGQGGETQYF. V gene TRBV7-9 combines with J gene TRBJ2-5; TRBD1 matches 10 bases. V trimming: 6 bases; J trimming: 5 bases; junction bases outside the gene matches: 6. The CDR3 is made up of 14 amino acids. The germline gives CDR1 SEHNR, CDR2 FQNEAQ (reference sequence). The full variable domain, its missing parts supplied by reference TRBV7-9 and TRBJ2-5, is DTGVSQNPRHKITKRGQNVTFRCDPISEHNRLYWYRQTLGQGPEFLTYFQNEAQLEKSRLLSDRFSAERPKGSFSTLEIQRTEQGDSAMYLCASRPGQGGETQYFGPGTRLLVL.